This TCR beta chain was profiled in a study of T cell changes during pregnancy in multiple sclerosis. CDR1 MNHNS and CDR2 SASEGT come from the germline V gene. This CDR3 is 15 amino acids long. The trim removed 10 bases at V and 3 bases at J, leaving 8 bases unmatched. Repertoires were generated with immunoSEQ multiplex PCR, while TCRdb's copy carries only in-frame clones and drops some. The top ten clones hold 0.44% of a sample with some 130,000 clones, about 95% of them seen once. The chain employs TRBV6-1 and TRBJ2-3; 12 nucleotides align to TRBD2. This receptor was taken from a female donor with multiple sclerosis, enrolled in a pregnancy study. The sample consisted of peripheral blood, taken after pregnancy. CDR3 nucleotide sequence: TGTGCCACGTGGACTAGCGGGGTCCATACAGATACGCAGTATTTT. It yields the protein CATWTSGVHTDTQYF.